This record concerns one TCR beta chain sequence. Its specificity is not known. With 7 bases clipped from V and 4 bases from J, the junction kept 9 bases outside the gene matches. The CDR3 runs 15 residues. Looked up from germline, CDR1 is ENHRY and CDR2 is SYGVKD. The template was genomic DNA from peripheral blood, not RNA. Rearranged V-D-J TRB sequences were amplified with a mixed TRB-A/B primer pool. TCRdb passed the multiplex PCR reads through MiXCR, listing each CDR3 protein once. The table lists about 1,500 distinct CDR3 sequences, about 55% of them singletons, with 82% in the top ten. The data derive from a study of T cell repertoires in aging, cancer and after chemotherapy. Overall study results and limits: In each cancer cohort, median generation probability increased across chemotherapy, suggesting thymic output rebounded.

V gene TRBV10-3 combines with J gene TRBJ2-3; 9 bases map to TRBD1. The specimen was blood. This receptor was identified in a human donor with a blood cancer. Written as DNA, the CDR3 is TGTGCCATCACCGAGGGACAGGGTGGTGCAGATACGCAGTATTTT. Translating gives CAITEGQGGADTQYF.